This T cell receptor (beta chain) was profiled in a study of blood T cell repertoires in COVID-19. Study-level information: The origin of the acute and convalescent COVID-19 samples was the United States, Italy and Spain. Sample material is recorded as cDNA or gDNA derived from T cells, B-cell-depleted T cells, or PBMCs.

In the study's own analysis: Estimation of nucleated cell counts was performed using reference gene primer amplification. Produced via immunoSEQ multiplex PCR; TCRdb's table is partial and in-frame only. V, J and clone size are those of that table, while D and trimming were read from the DNA. The repertoire holds 190,000 or so clones, roughly 73% seen once, with approximately 3% in the top ten. The sequence was collected from a woman aged 80 or over with active or convalescent COVID-19. The material sequenced was peripheral blood.

The CDR3: CASSMGLAGGNTGELFF. CDR3 bases: TGTGCCAGCTCTATGGGACTAGCGGGGGGGAACACCGGGGAGCTGTTTTTT. V and J are TRBV2 and TRBJ2-2; TRBD2 matches at 15 bases. This CDR3 region has 17 residues. Trimming cost V 8 bases and J 1 base; bases outside gene matches: 5. Germline V gene lookup returns CDR1 SNHLY and CDR2 FYNNEI.